Reported below is one T cell receptor beta chain. What it binds is unknown. The data originate from a study of response to subunit inactivated influenza vaccine. Study observations and caveats: A suggestion made by the authors is that each seasonal influenza vaccination recruits few new T cells.

V shed 6 bases, J shed 2 bases, and the junction held 6 bases outside the gene matches. The CDR3 extends over 14 amino acids. A single record per CDR3 protein comes from TCRdb applying MiXCR to the RT-PCR reads. The sample lists 500,000 to 600,000 distinct CDR3 sequences; about 17% were seen once. This TCR was recovered from a man in his fifties or sixties who received an inactivated influenza vaccine. Sequenced here: CD4+ T cells sorted from PBMCs, sampled around 25 months after vaccination. The chain couples TRBV12-3 or TRBV12-4 to TRBJ2-5; 7 nucleotides align to TRBD1. This CDR3 is CASSWGTVQETQYF. CDR3 nucleotide sequence: TGTGCCAGCAGCTGGGGGACAGTACAAGAGACCCAGTACTTC.